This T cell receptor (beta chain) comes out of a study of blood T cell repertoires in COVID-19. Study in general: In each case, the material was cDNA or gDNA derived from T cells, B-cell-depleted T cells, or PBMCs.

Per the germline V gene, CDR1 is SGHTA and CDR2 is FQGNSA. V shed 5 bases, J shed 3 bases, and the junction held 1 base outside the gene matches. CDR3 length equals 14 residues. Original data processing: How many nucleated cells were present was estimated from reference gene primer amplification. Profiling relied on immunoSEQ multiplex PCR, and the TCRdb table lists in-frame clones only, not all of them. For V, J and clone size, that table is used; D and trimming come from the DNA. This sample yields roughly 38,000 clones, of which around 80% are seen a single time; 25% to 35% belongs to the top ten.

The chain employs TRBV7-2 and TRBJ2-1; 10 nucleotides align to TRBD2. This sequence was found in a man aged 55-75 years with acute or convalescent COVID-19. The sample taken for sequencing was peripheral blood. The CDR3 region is CASSRTSGYNEQFF. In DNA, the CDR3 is TGTGCCAGCAGCCGGACTAGCGGCTACAATGAGCAGTTCTTC.